Below, one T cell receptor (beta chain) is given with its context. For TCR beta, libraries came from iRepertoire HTBI primers and Arm-PCR of CDR3 regions. In TCRdb, the multiplex PCR reads were re-called with MiXCR into one record per CDR3 protein. Of over 250,000 distinct CDR3 sequences detected, more than 20% appear once; the ten largest clones hold approximately 60%. This sample's time point: persistent/refractory GD, antithyroid drugs over 5 years with positive TRAb. TCR sequences were obtained from RNA taken from PBMCs. The data were taken from a study of regulatory T cells in long-lasting Graves disease. Per the germline V gene, CDR1 is SGHRS and CDR2 is YFSETQ. The trim removed 2 bases at V and 4 bases at J, leaving 10 bases unmatched. The CDR3 length is 17 residues.

Sample: peripheral blood mononuclear cells (PBMCs), taken when the disease was refractory, from a patient treated with antithyroid drugs. This chain uses TRBV5-1 with TRBJ2-2; TRBD1 matches 8 bases. The clonotype comes from a female donor with Graves disease. The CDR3 DNA is TGCGCCAGCAGCTTTGAGCCCGGGACAGGTAGCACCGGGGAGCTGTTTTTT. Translating it yields CASSFEPGTGSTGELFF.